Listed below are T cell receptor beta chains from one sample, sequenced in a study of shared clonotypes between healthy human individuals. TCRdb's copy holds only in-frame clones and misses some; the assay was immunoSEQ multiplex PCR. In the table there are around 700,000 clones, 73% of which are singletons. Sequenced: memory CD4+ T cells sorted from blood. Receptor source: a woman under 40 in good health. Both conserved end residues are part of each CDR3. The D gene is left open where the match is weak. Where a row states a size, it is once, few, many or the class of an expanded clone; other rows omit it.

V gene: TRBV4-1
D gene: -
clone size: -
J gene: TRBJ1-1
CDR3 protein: CASSQTGRSLMNTEAFF
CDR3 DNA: TGCGCCAGCAGCCAAACAGGGCGCTCCCTAATGAACACTGAAGCTTTCTTT

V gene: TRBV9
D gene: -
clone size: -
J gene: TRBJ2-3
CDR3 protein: CASSVYGGPSTDTQYF
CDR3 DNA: TGTGCCAGCAGCGTATACGGGGGGCCTAGCACAGATACGCAGTATTTT

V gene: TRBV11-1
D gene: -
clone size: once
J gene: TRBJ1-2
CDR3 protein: CASSLEAGRYYGYTF
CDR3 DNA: TGTGCCAGCAGCTTAGAAGCAGGGAGGTACTATGGCTACACCTTC

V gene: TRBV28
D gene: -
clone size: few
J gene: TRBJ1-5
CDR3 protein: CASSAGHSNQPQHF
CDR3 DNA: TGTGCCAGCAGCGCGGGCCATAGCAATCAGCCCCAGCATTTT

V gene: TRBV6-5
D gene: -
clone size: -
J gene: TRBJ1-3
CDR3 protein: CASSPSGKGNTIYF
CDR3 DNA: TGTGCCAGCAGTCCTTCAGGGAAGGGAAACACCATATATTTT

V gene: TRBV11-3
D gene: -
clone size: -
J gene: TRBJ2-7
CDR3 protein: CASSLDRRHYEQYF
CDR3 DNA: TGTGCCAGCAGCTTGGACAGACGACACTACGAGCAGTACTTC

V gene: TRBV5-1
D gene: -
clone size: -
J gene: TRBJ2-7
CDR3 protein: CASSLGTPVTYEQYF
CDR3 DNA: TGCGCCAGCAGCTTGGGGACGCCTGTTACCTACGAGCAGTACTTC

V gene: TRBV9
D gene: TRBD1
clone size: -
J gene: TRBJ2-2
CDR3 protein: CASNPGQGPTGELFF
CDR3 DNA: TGTGCCAGCAACCCGGGACAGGGCCCCACCGGGGAGCTGTTTTTT

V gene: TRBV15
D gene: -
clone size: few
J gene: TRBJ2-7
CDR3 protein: CATSRDGGALEQYF
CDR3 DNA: TGTGCCACCAGCAGAGATGGGGGGGCTCTCGAGCAGTACTTC

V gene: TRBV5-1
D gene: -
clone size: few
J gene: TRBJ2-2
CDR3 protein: CASSLTSQLTNTGELFF
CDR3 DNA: TGCGCCAGCAGCTTGACCTCACAGTTGACGAACACCGGGGAGCTGTTTTTT

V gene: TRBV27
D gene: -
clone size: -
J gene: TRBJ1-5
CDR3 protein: CASSAMPGSNQPQHF
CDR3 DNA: TGTGCCAGCAGTGCGATGCCAGGATCGAATCAGCCCCAGCATTTT

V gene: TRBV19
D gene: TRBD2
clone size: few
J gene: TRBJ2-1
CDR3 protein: CASSILGASGRDEQFF
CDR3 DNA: TGTGCCAGTAGTATACTTGGGGCTAGCGGGAGGGATGAGCAGTTCTTC

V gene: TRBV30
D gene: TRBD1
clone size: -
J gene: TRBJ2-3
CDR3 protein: CAWSGRTGLTDTQYF
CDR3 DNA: TGTGCCTGGAGTGGCCGGACAGGGTTGACAGATACGCAGTATTTT

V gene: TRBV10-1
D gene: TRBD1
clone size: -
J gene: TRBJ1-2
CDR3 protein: CASSEGTGRGGYTF
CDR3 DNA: TGCGCCAGCAGTGAAGGGACAGGGCGTGGCGGCTACACCTTC

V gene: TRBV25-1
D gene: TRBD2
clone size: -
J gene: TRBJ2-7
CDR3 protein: CASSKGLAGAGEQYF
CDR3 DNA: TGTGCCAGCAGCAAGGGACTAGCGGGAGCGGGCGAGCAGTACTTC

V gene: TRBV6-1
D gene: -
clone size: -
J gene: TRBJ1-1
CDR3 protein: CASSGQGLVNTEAFF
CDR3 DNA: TGTGCCAGCAGTGGGCAGGGCCTAGTGAACACTGAAGCTTTCTTT

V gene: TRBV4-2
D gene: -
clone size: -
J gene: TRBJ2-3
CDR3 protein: CASSQVGAAGTDTQYF
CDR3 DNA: TGTGCCAGCAGCCAAGTTGGGGCAGCCGGCACAGATACGCAGTATTTT

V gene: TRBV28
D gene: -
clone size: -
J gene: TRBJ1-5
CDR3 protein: CASSLLNQPQHF
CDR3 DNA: TGTGCCAGCAGTTTACTTAATCAGCCCCAGCATTTT

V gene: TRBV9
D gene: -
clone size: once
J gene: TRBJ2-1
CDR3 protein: CASSPRGQRNEQFF
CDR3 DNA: TGTGCCAGCAGCCCCCGGGGGCAACGCAATGAGCAGTTCTTC

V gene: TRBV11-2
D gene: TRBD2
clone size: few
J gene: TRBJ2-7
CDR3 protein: CASSLVSGGPGEQYF
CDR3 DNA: TGTGCCAGCAGCTTAGTAAGCGGGGGGCCAGGCGAGCAGTACTTC

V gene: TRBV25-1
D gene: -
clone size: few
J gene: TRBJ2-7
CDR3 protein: CASSVSSTDLYEQYF
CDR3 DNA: TGTGCCAGCAGTGTGTCTAGCACAGATCTCTACGAGCAGTACTTC

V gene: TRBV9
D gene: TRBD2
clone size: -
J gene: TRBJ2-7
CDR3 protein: CASSGSSGSGYEQYF
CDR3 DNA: TGTGCCAGCAGCGGATCTAGCGGGAGTGGGTACGAGCAGTACTTC

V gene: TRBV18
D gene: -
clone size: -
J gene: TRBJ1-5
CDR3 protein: CASSQNQESNQPQHF
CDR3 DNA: TGTGCCAGCTCCCAAAACCAAGAGAGCAATCAGCCCCAGCATTTT

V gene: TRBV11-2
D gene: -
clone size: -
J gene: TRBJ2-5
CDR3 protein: CASSLGGSTLLQETQYF
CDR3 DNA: TGTGCCAGCAGCCTTGGGGGTAGTACCCTACTCCAAGAGACCCAGTACTTC

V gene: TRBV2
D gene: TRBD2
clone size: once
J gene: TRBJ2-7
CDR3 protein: CASSVLAGGSEQYF
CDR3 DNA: TGTGCCAGCAGCGTACTAGCGGGAGGATCCGAGCAGTACTTC

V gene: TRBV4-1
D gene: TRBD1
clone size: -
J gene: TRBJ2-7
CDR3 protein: CASSHPTRGLYEQYF
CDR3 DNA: TGCGCCAGCAGCCATCCCACGAGGGGGCTCTACGAGCAGTACTTC

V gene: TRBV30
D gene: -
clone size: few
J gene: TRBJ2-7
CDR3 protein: CAWSVLEGLSYEQYF
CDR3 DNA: TGTGCCTGGAGTGTCTTAGAAGGATTAAGCTACGAGCAGTACTTC

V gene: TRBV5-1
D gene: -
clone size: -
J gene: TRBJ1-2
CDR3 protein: CASSLDSNYGYTF
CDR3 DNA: TGCGCCAGCAGCTTAGACAGTAACTATGGCTACACCTTC

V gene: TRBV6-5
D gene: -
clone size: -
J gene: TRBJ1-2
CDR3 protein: CASSYHAGGYYGYTF
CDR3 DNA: TGTGCCAGCAGTTACCACGCGGGGGGGTACTATGGCTACACCTTC

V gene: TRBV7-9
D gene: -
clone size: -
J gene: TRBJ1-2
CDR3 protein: CASSLLDNGYTF
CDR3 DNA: TGTGCCAGCAGCTTACTTGACAATGGCTACACCTTC

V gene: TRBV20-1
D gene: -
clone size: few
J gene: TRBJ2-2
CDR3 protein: CSASEGGELFF
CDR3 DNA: TGCAGTGCTAGCGAGGGAGGGGAGCTGTTTTTT

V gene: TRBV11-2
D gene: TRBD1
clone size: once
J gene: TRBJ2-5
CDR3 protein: CASSLVSPGQGEETQYF
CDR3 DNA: TGTGCCAGCAGCTTAGTTAGTCCGGGACAGGGGGAAGAGACCCAGTACTTC

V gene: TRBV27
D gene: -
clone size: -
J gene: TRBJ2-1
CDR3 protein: CASSPGDFYNEQFF
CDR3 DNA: TGTGCCAGCAGTCCGGGGGACTTTTACAATGAGCAGTTCTTC

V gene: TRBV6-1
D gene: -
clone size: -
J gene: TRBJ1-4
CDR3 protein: CASSPIATNEKLFF
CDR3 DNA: TGTGCCAGCAGCCCGATTGCAACTAATGAAAAACTGTTTTTT

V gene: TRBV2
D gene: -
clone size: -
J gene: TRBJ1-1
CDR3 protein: CAGARQMNTEAFF
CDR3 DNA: TGTGCCGGGGCGAGACAGATGAACACTGAAGCTTTCTTT

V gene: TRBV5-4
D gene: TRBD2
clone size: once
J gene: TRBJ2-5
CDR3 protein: CASSSLSGRAGETQYF
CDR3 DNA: TGTGCCAGCAGCTCTTTGAGCGGGAGGGCGGGGGAGACCCAGTACTTC

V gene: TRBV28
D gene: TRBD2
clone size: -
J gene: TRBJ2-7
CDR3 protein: CASSVLAGGLSEQYF
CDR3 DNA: TGTGCCAGCAGTGTTCTAGCGGGAGGACTCAGCGAGCAGTACTTC

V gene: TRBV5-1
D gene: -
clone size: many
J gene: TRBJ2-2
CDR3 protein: CASSLVVWGNTGELFF
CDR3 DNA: TGCGCCAGCAGCTTGGTTGTTTGGGGGAACACCGGGGAGCTGTTTTTT

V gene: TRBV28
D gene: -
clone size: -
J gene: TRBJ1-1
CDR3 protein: CASSLVGATVEAFF
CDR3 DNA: TGTGCCAGCAGTTTAGTCGGGGCTACTGTTGAAGCTTTCTTT

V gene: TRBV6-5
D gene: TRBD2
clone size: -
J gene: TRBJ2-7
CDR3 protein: CASSRTSGTHEQYF
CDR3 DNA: TGTGCCAGCAGTCGGACTAGCGGGACCCACGAGCAGTACTTC

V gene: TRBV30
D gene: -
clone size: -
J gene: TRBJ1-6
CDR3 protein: CAQQSFYNSPLHF
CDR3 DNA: TGTGCCCAGCAGAGTTTTTATAATTCACCCCTCCACTTT

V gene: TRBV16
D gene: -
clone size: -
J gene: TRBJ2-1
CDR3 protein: CASSQSRLYNEQFF
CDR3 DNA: TGTGCCAGCAGCCAATCGAGACTATACAATGAGCAGTTCTTC

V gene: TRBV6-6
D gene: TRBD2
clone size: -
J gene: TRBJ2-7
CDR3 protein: CASSYGTSGRAYEQYF
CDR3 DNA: TGTGCCAGCAGTTACGGGACTAGCGGGAGGGCGTACGAGCAGTACTTC